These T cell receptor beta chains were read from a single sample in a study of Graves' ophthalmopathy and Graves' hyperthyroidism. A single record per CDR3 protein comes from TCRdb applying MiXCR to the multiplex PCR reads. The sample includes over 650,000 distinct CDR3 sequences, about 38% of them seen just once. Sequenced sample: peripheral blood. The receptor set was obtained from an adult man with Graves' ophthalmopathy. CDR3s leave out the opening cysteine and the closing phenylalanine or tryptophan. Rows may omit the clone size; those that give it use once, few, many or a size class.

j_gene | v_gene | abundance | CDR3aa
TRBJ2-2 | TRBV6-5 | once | ASSYSIHIHRTGELV
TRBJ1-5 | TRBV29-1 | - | SATDGTGGQHHQPQH
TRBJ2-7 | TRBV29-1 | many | SVEGQGAYEQY
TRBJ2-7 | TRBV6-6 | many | ASTKTGGEQY
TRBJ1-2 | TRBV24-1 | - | ATSDLQGPLEQGYT
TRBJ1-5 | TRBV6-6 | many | AGRTGWNQPQH
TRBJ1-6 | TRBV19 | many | ASNPRGSESPLH
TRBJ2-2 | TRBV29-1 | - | SYQGAF
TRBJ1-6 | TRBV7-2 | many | ASSSPGQGSYNSPLH
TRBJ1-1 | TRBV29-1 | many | SVVSWNTEAF
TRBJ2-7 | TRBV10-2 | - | ACSDHRGGSSYEQY
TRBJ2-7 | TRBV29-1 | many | SAVGVAGVSYEQY
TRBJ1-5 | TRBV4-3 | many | ASSQDGQGSEPQH
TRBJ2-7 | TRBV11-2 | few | ASSSTWTSGDSYEQY
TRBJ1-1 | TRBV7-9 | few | ASSSTESNTEAF
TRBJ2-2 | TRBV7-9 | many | ASLPGGADTGELF
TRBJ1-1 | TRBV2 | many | ASSEDGSNTEAF
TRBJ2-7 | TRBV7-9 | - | ASSPSSGVPYEQY
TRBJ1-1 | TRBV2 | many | ASSEQVGRPLAEAF
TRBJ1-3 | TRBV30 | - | AWERRSSGNTIY
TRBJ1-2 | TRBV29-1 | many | SVVGGINYGYT
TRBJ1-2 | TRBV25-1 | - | ASSAKRAGLENGYT
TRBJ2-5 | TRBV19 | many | ASSQSAQETQY
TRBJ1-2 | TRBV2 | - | ASSSTGDDYGYT
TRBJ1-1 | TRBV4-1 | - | ASSQQGVSREAF
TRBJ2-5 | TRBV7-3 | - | ASSRETSGEETQY
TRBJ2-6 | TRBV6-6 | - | ASSYSSKGPGANVLT
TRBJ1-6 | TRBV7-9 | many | ASSQSPNLYNSPLH
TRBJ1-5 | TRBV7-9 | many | ASSLAFAGNDQPQH
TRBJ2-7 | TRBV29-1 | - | SVRILTGEEQY
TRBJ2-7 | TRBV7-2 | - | ASSLVQGLAYEQY
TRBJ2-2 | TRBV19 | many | ASSSIRELF
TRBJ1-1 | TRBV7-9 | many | ASSLGTWRNTEAF
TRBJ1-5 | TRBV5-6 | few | AWSGQGLEPQH
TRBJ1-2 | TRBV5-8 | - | ASTPGQGAYYGYT
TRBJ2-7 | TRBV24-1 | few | ATSDLLAGVYEQY
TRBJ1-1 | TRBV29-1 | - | NPGTGGNTEAF
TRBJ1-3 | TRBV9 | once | ASSPNRDTIY
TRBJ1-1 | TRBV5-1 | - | ASSPWKAGNTEAF
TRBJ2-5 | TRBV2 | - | ASSVSPSDRQGTQY
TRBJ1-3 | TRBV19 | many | ASSMRDSLPPGNTIY
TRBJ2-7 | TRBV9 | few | ASSQMTGSAYEQY
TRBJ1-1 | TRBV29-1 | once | SRGGGSTEAF
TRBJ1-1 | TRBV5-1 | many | ASSSGTGPEAF
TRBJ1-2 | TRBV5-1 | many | ASSPNPDRVRHGYT
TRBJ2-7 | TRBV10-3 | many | AISAGTSGSYEQY
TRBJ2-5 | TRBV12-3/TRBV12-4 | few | ASSLFWTWETQY
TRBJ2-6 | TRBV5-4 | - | ASSSGTGTGANVLT
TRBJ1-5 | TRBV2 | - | ASSSGEVQPQH
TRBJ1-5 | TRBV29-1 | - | SVGGSSNQPQH